This entry features one T cell receptor beta chain sequence. The antigen remains undetermined. CDR3 length: 16 residues. V trimming: 0 bases; J trimming: 7 bases; junction bases outside the gene matches: 4. Germline V gene lookup returns CDR1 MNHEY and CDR2 SVGAGI. Sequencing targeted expressed TCRB transcripts, as all isolated RNA had been reverse transcribed. TCRdb's copy holds only in-frame clones and misses some; the assay was immunoSEQ multiplex PCR. The repertoire holds around 260,000 clones, with 20% as singletons. The data originate from a study of beta chain features in type 1 diabetes. Study results and caveats: Whether HLA type affects TCRB rearrangement stayed undetermined in the present work. Moderate but significant shortening of TCRB CDR3s was recorded in all four CD4+ subsets from Type 1 diabetes patients.

The sequence was obtained from a woman aged 40 to 49 with type 1 diabetes. The sequenced sample consisted of naive CD4+ T cells from blood. The chain carries TRBV6-5 and TRBJ1-6; 9 bases map to TRBD1. In nucleotides, the CDR3 is TGTGCCAGCAGTTACTCCTCGGGACAGGGCAATTCACCCCTCCACTTT. It translates to CASSYSSGQGNSPLHF.